What follows are 4 T cell receptor beta chains derived from one specimen sequenced in a study of blood T cell repertoires in COVID-19 (dated by TCRdb to the early 2020s). Libraries were constructed by the immunoSEQ multiplex PCR assay. TCRdb retrieved this table from immuneACCESS and kept in-frame rearrangements only. Not all clones are present; in checked studies, unresolved V genes account for under half, and no reason is known for the remainder. Within this sample are about 220,000 clones, with over 75% of them counted one time only. Together, the top ten hold 9.5% to 15% of the sample. The source material was peripheral blood. Every receptor here comes from a human donor in a cohort sampled during active COVID-19.

The chain joins TRBV6-5 to TRBJ2-1; the match to TRBD2 covers 7 bases. The CDR3 is 15 amino acids. Germline V gives CDR1 MNHEY, CDR2 SVGAGI. Unmatched junction bases numbered 6, after V lost 2 bases and J lost 5 bases. The CDR3 sequence is CASSYQGLVNNEQFF. As DNA, the CDR3 is TGTGCCAGCAGTTACCAAGGACTAGTGAACAATGAGCAGTTCTTC.

The genes are TRBV28 and TRBJ2-7; TRBD1 might be the D (5 bases). The V gene's germline CDR1 is MDHEN and CDR2 SYDVKM. This CDR3 region has 14 residues. The V gene lost 6 bases and the J gene lost 3 bases, with 15 bases spanning the gap. The CDR3, as DNA: TGTGCCAGCAGACTCCAGGGAAGCCGCTACGAGCAGTACTTC. It specifies CASRLQGSRYEQYF.

The CDR3 protein is CARNAGQALYEQYF. CDR3 DNA: TGTGCCAGAAACGCCGGACAGGCTCTCTACGAGCAGTACTTC. The chain is built from TRBV19 and TRBJ2-7; 7 nucleotides match TRBD1. Germline lookup yields CDR1 LNHDA and CDR2 SQIVND (reference sequence). V was clipped by 9 bases and J by 3 bases; unmatched bases: 11. The CDR3 length is 14 residues.

This CDR3 is CASSLGVGQGGKNEQYF. CDR3 nucleotides: TGTGCCAGCAGCTTAGGGGTTGGACAGGGCGGGAAGAACGAGCAGTACTTC. This chain links TRBV7-9 with TRBJ2-7; 8 bases align to TRBD1. V shed 1 base and J 5 bases; nucleotides not matched to a gene: 13. Germline CDR1 and CDR2: SEHNR and FQNEAQ (reference sequence). The CDR3 is made up of 17 amino acids.